This TCR beta chain was retrieved from a study of T cell responses to AZD1222 COVID-19 vaccine. Study-wide background: Second-dose schedules of about 4 or about 12 weeks were combined. Broader study findings: Baseline seropositivity characterized only a handful of AZD1222 recipients. Donors, mostly white British, included more females; clonal diversity was possibly underestimated. Rises in breadth and depth of Spike-specific TCRs came after two AZD1222 doses.

This table comes from immunoSEQ multiplex PCR, and its TCRdb copy is limited to in-frame clones, with some not included. Of 110,000 to 150,000 clones listed, 80% to 90% are singletons. This CDR3 contains 18 residues. The V gene's germline CDR1 is LGHDT and CDR2 YNNKEL (reference sequence). Trimming pared 2 bases from V and 0 bases from J, leaving 19 bases between. About this clone itself: The antigen is not known.

The source was peripheral blood, collected on day 0 of AZD1222 vaccination. The rearrangement joins TRBV3-1 (or the pseudogene TRBV3-2) to TRBJ1-2; D gene uncertain. This receptor was identified in an adult in good health. The CDR3 DNA reads TGTGCCAGCAGCCAAAAAGACGTTTTCAGTCTTCCTAACTATGGCTACACCTTC. This codes for CASSQKDVFSLPNYGYTF.